The 25 T cell receptor beta chains presented below share a single source sample, sequenced in a study of T-cell memory formation after mild COVID-19. One entry per CDR3 protein, called by TCRdb with MiXCR from the 5' RACE reads. The repertoire holds 400,000 to 500,000 distinct CDR3 sequences, roughly 26% seen once, with roughly 8.9% in the top ten. The specimen sequenced was PBMCs or a T cell subset sorted from them (not recorded which). The source of these receptors is an adult woman who had mild COVID-19 (a few samples of this study predate the infection). Cell type and time point are not known.

The chain carries TRBV4-2 and TRBJ2-2; 7 positions match TRBD1. Germline-derived CDR1 and CDR2 are LGHNA and YNFKEQ. The J segment lost 3 bases and the V segment lost 3 bases, leaving 7 bases of the junction unmatched. CDR3 length: 16 residues. The CDR3 region is CASSQRRGGDTGELFF. CDR3 DNA sequence: TGTGCCAGCAGCCAGAGGCGAGGGGGCGACACCGGGGAGCTGTTTTTT.

The rearrangement links TRBV7-9 to TRBJ2-1; D remains unclear. Trimming removed 5 bases at V and 9 bases at J, with 11 bases between. Germline V CDR1 and CDR2: SEHNR, FQNEAQ (reference sequence). The CDR3 sequence is 12 residues long. The CDR3 DNA follows: TGTGCCAGCAGCCGCCTAGAGGCTGAGCAGTTCTTC. Amino acids: CASSRLEAEQFF.

This clonotype was seen just once. This sequence joins TRBV6-6 and TRBJ2-7, with 13 bases that match TRBD2. The V gene end was trimmed by 4 bases and the J gene end by 2 bases; junction bases not matched to a gene: 5. CDR1 is MNHNY, CDR2 SVGAGI, per germline (reference sequence). This CDR3 comprises 16 residues. CDR3 nucleotides: TGTGCCAGCAGTTTCAGGACTAGCGGGGGTACCTACGAGCAGTACTTC. Amino acid sequence: CASSFRTSGGTYEQYF.

V usage is TRBV5-4 and J usage is TRBJ2-4; D not resolved. V gave up 4 bases and J gave up 13 bases, with 18 bases separating them. The CDR3 runs to 13 residues. CDR1 and CDR2 (germline): SGHNT, YYREEE (reference sequence). CDR3 DNA sequence: TGTGCCAGCAGCCCCCAATCCAGTCGAAACCAGTACTTC. It encodes CASSPQSSRNQYF. Full variable domain (remainder filled in from reference TRBV5-4 and TRBJ2-4): ETGVTQSPTHLIKTRGQQVTLRCSSQSGHNTVSWYQQALGQGPQFIFQYYREEENGRGNFPPRFSGLQFPNYSSELNVNALELDDSALYLCASSPQSSRNQYFGAGTRLSVL.

The chain uses TRBV10-3 and TRBJ2-5, with 10 bases fitting TRBD2. Germline values: CDR1 ENHRY, CDR2 SYGVKD. This CDR3 comprises 18 residues. The junction had 9 bases not matched to a gene; V was cut back by 0 bases and J by 2 bases. The CDR3 protein is CAISESLNGLADQETQYF. CDR3 nucleotide sequence: TGTGCCATCAGTGAGTCATTAAATGGACTAGCGGATCAAGAGACCCAGTACTTC.

This chain links TRBV4-1 with TRBJ2-1, with TRBD2 identical over 13 bases. CDR1 and CDR2 (germline): MGHRA, YSYEKL. The J segment lost 3 bases and the V segment lost 2 bases, leaving 10 bases of the junction unmatched. The CDR3 spans 19 residues. In nucleotides, the CDR3 is TGCGCCAGCAGCCAACCGGGACTAGCGGGATTAGAGCGCTACAATGAGCAGTTCTTC. Protein sequence: CASSQPGLAGLERYNEQFF.

This clonotype was recorded a few times. The rearrangement uses TRBV11-1 and TRBJ2-1; TRBD1 might be the D (6 bases). Trimming removed 5 bases at V and 1 base at J, with 18 bases between. CDR3 size: 17 residues. Germline values: CDR1 SGHAT, CDR2 FQDESV (reference sequence). The CDR3: CASSPLRQEASYNEQFF. The CDR3 coding sequence is TGTGCCAGCAGCCCATTACGACAGGAGGCTTCCTACAATGAGCAGTTCTTC.

This clonotype was observed a few times. V usage is TRBV5-1 and J usage is TRBJ2-7; D remains ambiguous. CDR1 is SGHRS and CDR2 is YFSETQ in the germline V gene. V lost 5 bases and J 6 bases, leaving 18 bases between the germline ends. This CDR3 is 14 amino acids long. The CDR3 nucleotides read TGCGCCAGCAGGGCCTACCTCTCCCCCTCCGAGCAGTACTTC. Residues: CASRAYLSPSEQYF.

This clonotype was counted only a few times. The rearrangement joins TRBV2 to TRBJ2-7, with 11 nucleotides matching TRBD2. Germline V gene sequence: CDR1 SNHLY, CDR2 FYNNEI. The V segment lost 3 bases and the J segment 4 bases; nucleotides outside the gene matches: 2. There are 14 residues in the CDR3. As DNA, the CDR3 is TGTGCCAGCAGTGAGACTAGCGGGGCTTACGAGCAGTACTTC. Protein: CASSETSGAYEQYF.

The chain recombines TRBV20-1 with TRBJ1-2; possibly TRBD1 for D (5 bases). The germline gives CDR1 DFQATT, CDR2 SNEGSKA (reference sequence). Trimming removed 0 bases from V and 6 bases from J, with 17 bases in between. The CDR3 contains 15 residues. CDR3 sequence: CSARDPWTGGDGYTF. The CDR3 DNA reads TGCAGTGCTAGAGATCCCTGGACGGGAGGGGATGGCTACACCTTC.

Note on this clonotype: A read error is possible here, since a much larger clone lies one base away. The rearrangement joins TRBV7-3 to TRBJ2-5; TRBD1 aligns across 7 bases. The CDR3 consists of 13 residues. Germline CDR1 is SGHTA and CDR2 is FQGTGA. V shed 5 bases and J 3 bases; nucleotides not matched to a gene: 3. CDR3 sequence reads: CASSRDRKETQYF. The CDR3 nucleotides are TGTGCCAGCAGCCGGGACAGAAAAGAGACCCAGTACTTC.

The V call is TRBV6-2 or TRBV6-3, the J call TRBJ2-5; D is ambiguous. The V gene lost 6 bases and the J gene lost 4 bases, with 9 bases spanning the gap. This CDR3 comprises 12 residues. Germline V gene sequence: CDR1 MNHEY, CDR2 SVGEGT. CDR3 sequence reads: CASRDTLETQYF. The CDR3 nucleotides read TGTGCCAGCAGAGATACCTTAGAGACCCAGTACTTC.

This clonotype was observed a handful of times. The V call is TRBV5-1, the J call TRBJ2-2, with 8 positions matching TRBD1. The trim removed 5 bases at V and 3 bases at J, leaving 6 bases unmatched. This CDR3 has 15 amino acids. The germline V gene has CDR1 SGHRS and CDR2 YFSETQ. The CDR3 region has the DNA TGCGCCAGCAGTCAGGACAGGGCTGACACCGGGGAGCTGTTTTTT. This encodes CASSQDRADTGELFF.

This clonotype has only a few counts. The chain combines TRBV6-5 with TRBJ2-7, with D possibly matching TRBD1 (6 bases). Per the germline V gene, CDR1 is MNHEY and CDR2 is SVGAGI. Trimming shortened V by 6 bases and J by 3 bases, and 12 bases separated the two germline ends. This CDR3 is 13 amino acids long. CDR3 coding DNA: TGTGCCAGCAGCCACGGACAGTACTACGAGCAGTACTTC. Its translation: CASSHGQYYEQYF.

The chain has TRBV20-1 and TRBJ2-3; 8 bases are shared with TRBD2. CDR3 length: 15 residues. Germline-derived CDR1 and CDR2 are DFQATT and SNEGSKA (reference sequence). The V and J ends lost 3 bases and 2 bases, in that order; junction bases with no gene match: 7. This chain's CDR3 is CSASTSGLYTDTQYF. In nucleotides, the CDR3 is TGCAGTGCTAGTACTAGCGGTCTCTACACAGATACGCAGTATTTT.

In its sample, this clonotype was seen a few times. The genes are TRBV2 and TRBJ2-5; perhaps TRBD2 as D (5 bases). CDR3 size: 13 residues. The ends were cut back, 8 bases at V and 5 bases at J, with 15 bases in the middle. The germline V gene encodes CDR1 SNHLY and CDR2 FYNNEI. CDR3 sequence: CASDGLPRETQYF. The DNA of the CDR3 is TGTGCCAGCGATGGACTGCCTCGGGAGACCCAGTACTTC.

This clonotype occurred a few times. The rearrangement links TRBV12-3 or TRBV12-4 to TRBJ2-1, with 8 bases aligning to TRBD1. CDR3 size: 15 residues. V was pared by 6 bases and J by 5 bases, with 9 bases of the junction left unmatched. Here the CDR3 DNA reads TGTGCCAGCAGCCCAGGGGGCAGTGGGCACAATGAGCAGTTCTTC. Protein: CASSPGGSGHNEQFF.

The chain couples TRBV7-9 to TRBJ2-6, with a tentative D call TRBD2 (6 bases). The germline gives CDR1 SEHNR, CDR2 FQNEAQ (reference sequence). The CDR3 sequence is 15 residues long. V dropped 11 bases and J dropped 0 bases, with 14 bases sitting between them. As DNA, the CDR3 is TGTGCCGGGCGACAGACTAGCTCTGGGGCCAACGTCCTGACTTTC. It specifies CAGRQTSSGANVLTF.

This clonotype was counted only a few times. This chain uses TRBV7-7 with TRBJ2-3; 8 bases fit TRBD1. The CDR3 runs 14 residues. Trimming took 5 bases from V and 4 from J; bases not matched to a gene: 5. CDR1 SSHAT and CDR2 FNYEAQ come from the germline V gene (reference sequence). The CDR3 DNA reads TGTGCCAGCAGCCCGACAGGGGTGGCAGATACGCAGTATTTT. Residues: CASSPTGVADTQYF.

The genes are TRBV18 and TRBJ2-1, with TRBD2 matching over 11 bases. Germline V gene data show CDR1 as KGHSH and CDR2 as LQKENI. V trimming: 0 bases; J trimming: 7 bases; junction bases outside the gene matches: 8. There are 17 residues in the CDR3. CDR3 sequence (DNA): TGTGCCAGCTCACCACCCGGGCTAGCGGGGGGCAGGAATGAGCAGTTCTTC. It is translated as CASSPPGLAGGRNEQFF.

The chain combines TRBV2 with TRBJ2-7, with D possibly being TRBD1 or TRBD2 (5 bases each). Germline loops: CDR1 SNHLY, CDR2 FYNNEI. CDR3 length: 15 residues. Between the trimmed V and J ends, which lost 7 bases and 5 bases, there was a span of 21 bases. The CDR3 nucleotides read TGTGCCAGCATCACCGACCTGGGCAGGGACGACGAGCAGTACTTC. This translates into CASITDLGRDDEQYF.

There are a few counts of this clonotype. The chain uses TRBV12-3 or TRBV12-4 and TRBJ1-1; D ambiguous. V lost 9 bases to trimming and J lost 1 base, with 12 bases between them. The CDR3 consists of 13 residues. As DNA, the CDR3 is TGTGCCAGTCAGCTCGTGGAGAACACTGAAGCTTTCTTT. Encoded protein: CASQLVENTEAFF.

The J gene is TRBJ2-7, the V gene TRBV24-1; no firm D call. V shed 1 base and J shed 5 bases, with 20 bases lying between them. This CDR3 region has 17 residues. The germline gives CDR1 KGHDR, CDR2 SFDVKD. The CDR3 protein is CATSDFLVHGSPNEQYF. The CDR3 DNA reads as TGTGCCACCAGTGATTTCCTAGTACACGGATCGCCCAACGAGCAGTACTTC.

The gene calls are TRBV24-1 and TRBJ2-3, with D possibly being TRBD1 or TRBD2 (6 bases each). The germline V gene has CDR1 KGHDR and CDR2 SFDVKD. V was pared by 2 bases and J by 4 bases, with 12 bases between. The CDR3 is made up of 15 amino acids. CDR3 residues: CATSDWRGSPDTQYF. The CDR3 nucleotides read TGTGCCACCAGTGATTGGAGGGGGAGCCCAGATACGCAGTATTTT.

CDR3 in DNA: TGTGCCAGCAGCTTAGCTAGCGGGAGAAGCGGGGAGCTGTTTTTT. It specifies CASSLASGRSGELFF. V gene TRBV7-6 combines with J gene TRBJ2-2, with TRBD2 identical over 9 bases. With 0 bases clipped from V and 7 bases from J, the junction kept 3 bases outside the gene matches. Looked up from germline, CDR1 is SGHVS and CDR2 is FNYEAQ. The CDR3 length is 15 residues.